These 23 T cell receptor beta chains share one sample of origin, sequenced in a study of blood T cell repertoires in COVID-19. Data came from immunoSEQ multiplex PCR; TCRdb stores just in-frame clones and leaves some out. The sample contains 250,000 to 300,000 clones, 90% of which appear only once. Sample: PBMCs or T cells enriched from blood (not recorded which). These receptors were collected from a woman aged 25 to 45 who had recovered from COVID-19.

This chain links TRBV6-2 or TRBV6-3 with TRBJ2-2, with TRBD2 as a possible D gene (5 bases). Germline-derived CDR1 and CDR2 are MNHEY and SVGEGT. V gave up 0 bases and J gave up 5 bases, with 7 bases separating them. The CDR3 extends over 14 amino acids. The CDR3: CASSYSKRTGELFF. CDR3 in DNA: TGTGCCAGCAGTTACTCGAAGCGGACCGGGGAGCTGTTTTTT.

The chain carries TRBV9 and TRBJ2-3; D ambiguous. Germline V gene sequence: CDR1 SGDLS, CDR2 YYNGEE. The length of the CDR3 is 14 residues. V shed 0 bases and J shed 3 bases, with 8 bases lying between them. The DNA for the CDR3 is TGTGCCAGCAGCGTAGGGCTAGTGACAGATACGCAGTATTTT. It specifies CASSVGLVTDTQYF.

Only a few counts were recorded for this clone. J is TRBJ2-1 and V is TRBV6-1, with unresolved D. V lost 3 bases and J 7 bases, leaving 22 bases between the germline ends. This CDR3 is built from 17 residues. CDR1 and CDR2 (germline): MNHNS, SASEGT. In nucleotides, the CDR3 is TGTGCCAGCAGTGAGCCGTGGCTGGAGCTAAAGGCGAATGAGCAGTTCTTC. Its translation: CASSEPWLELKANEQFF.

Regarding this clone: The sample has other DNA sequences that encode this CDR3 too. The chain recombines TRBV15 with TRBJ1-1; 7 bases are shared with TRBD1. Germline-derived CDR1 and CDR2 are LNHNV and YYDKDF (reference sequence). The CDR3 is 13 residues long. J gave up 1 base and V 6 bases, and 2 bases lay outside the gene matches. The CDR3 region has the DNA TGTGCCACCAGTCGACAGGGGAACACTGAAGCTTTCTTT. It is translated as CATSRQGNTEAFF.

This clone was seen a single time. This rearrangement joins TRBV11-2 to TRBJ1-6; no reliable D call. The CDR3 is 15 residues long. Germline CDR1 SGHAT, CDR2 FQNNGV. V was cut by 5 bases and J by 5 bases, with 13 bases left in between. The CDR3: CASSLAGGNNSPLHF. CDR3 sequence (DNA): TGTGCCAGCAGCCTAGCAGGCGGGAATAATTCACCCCTCCACTTT.

This chain joins TRBV2 and TRBJ2-2; 15 bases are shared with TRBD2. This CDR3 region has 18 residues. Germline CDR1 is SNHLY and CDR2 is FYNNEI. After removal of 7 bases from V and 2 bases from J, the junction contained 8 bases not matched to a gene. The CDR3 DNA reads TGTGCCAGCACCACCGGACTAGCGGGAGGGTTAAACACCGGGGAGCTGTTTTTT. This gives the protein CASTTGLAGGLNTGELFF.

Written as DNA, the CDR3 is TGCAGCGCCCGGACAGGGGGTACCGGGGAGCTGTTTTTT. Translating gives CSARTGGTGELFF. The chain has TRBV29-1 and TRBJ2-2, with 10 bases that match TRBD1. Germline lookup yields CDR1 SQVTM and CDR2 ANQGSEA. This CDR3 has 13 amino acids. V trimming: 7 bases; J trimming: 5 bases; junction bases outside the gene matches: 4.

The V call is TRBV11-3, the J call TRBJ2-3; 12 positions match TRBD1. There are 16 residues in the CDR3. The germline gives CDR1 SGHNT, CDR2 YENEEA. Trimming at V came to 5 bases and at J to 3 bases, leaving 6 bases not matched to a gene. CDR3 nucleotides: TGTGCCAGCAGCAAAGGGACAGGGGGCTATACAGATACGCAGTATTTT. Encoded protein: CASSKGTGGYTDTQYF.

This clone came up a few times. The chain joins TRBV4-3 to TRBJ1-1; D remains unclear. Deletions cut 0 bases from V and 8 bases from J, with 10 bases between. This CDR3 region has 13 residues. Germline values: CDR1 LGHNA, CDR2 YSLEER. The CDR3 here is CASSQDRAGEAFF. CDR3 DNA sequence: TGCGCCAGCAGCCAAGATCGTGCGGGGGAAGCTTTCTTT.

The genes are TRBV9 and TRBJ2-2; TRBD2 is a possible D gene (6 bases). V dropped 1 base and J dropped 0 bases, with 13 bases sitting between them. CDR1 and CDR2 (germline): SGDLS, YYNGEE. The length of the CDR3 is 17 residues. CDR3 sequence: CASSVYGRESNTGELFF. In DNA form, the CDR3 reads TGTGCCAGCAGCGTATACGGGCGGGAATCGAACACCGGGGAGCTGTTTTTT.

The rearrangement links TRBV29-1 to TRBJ1-1; 8 bases line up with TRBD1. CDR1 and CDR2 from the germline V gene are SQVTM and ANQGSEA. The CDR3 loop spans 15 amino acids. V dropped 4 bases and J dropped 0; count of bases not matched to a gene: 7. The CDR3 nucleotides are TGCAGCGTTGCCCCCTCGACAGGGGTGAACACTGAAGCTTTCTTT. Its protein is CSVAPSTGVNTEAFF. Supplemented by reference TRBV29-1 and TRBJ1-1, the full variable domain reads SAVISQKPSRDICQRGTSLTIQCQVDSQVTMMFWYRQQPGQSLTLIATANQGSEATYESGFVIDKFPISRPNLTFSTLTVSNMSPEDSSIYLCSVAPSTGVNTEAFFGQGTRLTVV.

V gene TRBV7-9 combines with J gene TRBJ1-4; TRBD1 agrees at 8 bases. This CDR3 is built from 16 residues. CDR1 is SEHNR, CDR2 FQNEAQ, per germline (reference sequence). The ends lost 6 bases at V and 4 bases at J; junction bases unmatched: 10. The CDR3 spells CASSQGASGNNEKLFF. The CDR3 DNA reads as TGTGCCAGCAGTCAGGGGGCCAGCGGGAATAATGAAAAACTGTTTTTT.

This clone was counted once. In nucleotides, the CDR3 is TGTGCCAGCAGTTTTGACAGGGGCCTGATGAACACTGAAGCTTTCTTT. It specifies CASSFDRGLMNTEAFF. The chain joins TRBV28 to TRBJ1-1, with TRBD1 matching 8 bases. The CDR3 loop spans 16 amino acids. V trimming: 3 bases; J trimming: 0 bases; junction bases outside the gene matches: 6. Germline V lookup: CDR1 MDHEN, CDR2 SYDVKM.

CDR3 sequence (DNA): TGTGCCAGCAGTTGGGACAGGGAGCAGTACTTC. Its protein product is CASSWDREQYF. The chain is built from TRBV6-2 or TRBV6-3 and TRBJ2-7; 8 bases line up with TRBD1. Germline-derived CDR1 and CDR2 are MNHEY and SVGEGT. CDR3 length equals 11 residues. V lost 4 bases to trimming and J lost 7 bases; unmatched junction nucleotides: 0.

This clone was seen a few times. The J gene is TRBJ2-1, the V gene TRBV7-8; 9 nucleotides line up with TRBD2. CDR1 and CDR2 (germline): SGHVS, FQNEAQ. V lost 3 bases, J lost 4 bases, and 7 bases stayed unmatched. The CDR3 spans 16 residues. CDR3 nucleotide sequence: TGTGCCAGCAGCTTGACTCGACTAGCGGCTTACAATGAGCAGTTCTTC. This gives the protein CASSLTRLAAYNEQFF.

V usage is TRBV9 and J usage is TRBJ2-3, with 7 bases identical to TRBD2. V lost 4 bases, J lost 4 bases, and 9 bases stayed unmatched. Germline lookup yields CDR1 SGDLS and CDR2 YYNGEE. The CDR3 is 15 amino acids. CDR3 bases: TGTGCCAGCAGCCCTCGGGGGGAGCGGGCAGATACGCAGTATTTT. Protein: CASSPRGERADTQYF.

This chain links TRBV28 with TRBJ1-5; 7 bases fit TRBD1. In germline, CDR1 is MDHEN, CDR2 SYDVKM. The CDR3 is 16 amino acids. Unmatched junction bases numbered 21, after V lost 10 bases and J lost 9 bases. For the CDR3, the DNA is TGTGCCATCCTGCCCCTACAGGGGCCCCTTAGGCGGCCCCAGCATTTT. This encodes CAILPLQGPLRRPQHF.

The chain has TRBV28 and TRBJ1-5, with 11 bases that match TRBD1. With 6 bases clipped from V and 5 bases from J, the junction kept 6 bases outside the gene matches. Germline V CDR1 and CDR2: MDHEN, SYDVKM. The CDR3 extends over 15 amino acids. The CDR3 loop reads CASSSRGQGDQPQHF. Written as DNA, the CDR3 is TGTGCCAGCAGCTCCAGGGGACAGGGGGATCAGCCCCAGCATTTT.

This chain connects TRBV28 to TRBJ1-1, with D possibly matching TRBD1 (6 bases). The CDR3 is 14 residues long. CDR1 is MDHEN and CDR2 is SYDVKM in the germline V gene. The germline V and J ends were trimmed by 2 bases and 1 base, with 8 bases remaining between them. Here the CDR3 reads CASSLGQKNTEAFF. CDR3 bases: TGTGCCAGCAGTTTAGGACAGAAGAACACTGAAGCTTTCTTT.

This sequence joins TRBV4-3 and TRBJ2-1; TRBD2 might be the D (6 bases). The germline CDR1 and CDR2 sequences are LGHNA and YSLEER. With 2 bases removed from V and 0 bases from J, the gap between germline ends came to 23 bases. CDR3 length equals 20 residues. CDR3 coding DNA: TGCGCCAGCAGCCAAACCCCGGGGCTAGCGAACGGCGGCTCCTACAATGAGCAGTTCTTC. It yields the protein CASSQTPGLANGGSYNEQFF.

This chain links TRBV9 with TRBJ2-7; 10 positions agree with TRBD2. The germline V gene encodes CDR1 SGDLS and CDR2 YYNGEE. Trimming removed 0 bases from V and 3 bases from J; junction bases left unmatched: 3. The length of the CDR3 is 15 residues. The CDR3: CASSVEASGSYEQYF. For the CDR3, the DNA is TGTGCCAGCAGCGTAGAGGCTAGCGGGAGCTACGAGCAGTACTTC.

The rearrangement uses TRBV5-4 and TRBJ2-3, with TRBD2 identical over 7 bases. The V gene's germline CDR1 is SGHNT and CDR2 YYREEE (reference sequence). The V segment lost 3 bases and the J segment 0 bases; nucleotides outside the gene matches: 4. This CDR3 spans 15 amino acids. CDR3 amino acids: CASSSSGRSTDTQYF. For the CDR3, the DNA is TGTGCCAGCAGCTCCTCCGGGAGGAGCACAGATACGCAGTATTTT.

This clone was observed a handful of times. The chain joins TRBV20-1 to TRBJ1-4, with D possibly matching TRBD1 (6 bases). CDR1 and CDR2 (germline): DFQATT, SNEGSKA (reference sequence). This CDR3 spans 15 amino acids. Trimming removed 6 bases at V and 0 bases at J, with 14 bases between. CDR3 in amino acids: CSASKDSATNEKLFF. CDR3 DNA: TGCAGTGCGAGTAAGGACAGTGCAACTAATGAAAAACTGTTTTTT.